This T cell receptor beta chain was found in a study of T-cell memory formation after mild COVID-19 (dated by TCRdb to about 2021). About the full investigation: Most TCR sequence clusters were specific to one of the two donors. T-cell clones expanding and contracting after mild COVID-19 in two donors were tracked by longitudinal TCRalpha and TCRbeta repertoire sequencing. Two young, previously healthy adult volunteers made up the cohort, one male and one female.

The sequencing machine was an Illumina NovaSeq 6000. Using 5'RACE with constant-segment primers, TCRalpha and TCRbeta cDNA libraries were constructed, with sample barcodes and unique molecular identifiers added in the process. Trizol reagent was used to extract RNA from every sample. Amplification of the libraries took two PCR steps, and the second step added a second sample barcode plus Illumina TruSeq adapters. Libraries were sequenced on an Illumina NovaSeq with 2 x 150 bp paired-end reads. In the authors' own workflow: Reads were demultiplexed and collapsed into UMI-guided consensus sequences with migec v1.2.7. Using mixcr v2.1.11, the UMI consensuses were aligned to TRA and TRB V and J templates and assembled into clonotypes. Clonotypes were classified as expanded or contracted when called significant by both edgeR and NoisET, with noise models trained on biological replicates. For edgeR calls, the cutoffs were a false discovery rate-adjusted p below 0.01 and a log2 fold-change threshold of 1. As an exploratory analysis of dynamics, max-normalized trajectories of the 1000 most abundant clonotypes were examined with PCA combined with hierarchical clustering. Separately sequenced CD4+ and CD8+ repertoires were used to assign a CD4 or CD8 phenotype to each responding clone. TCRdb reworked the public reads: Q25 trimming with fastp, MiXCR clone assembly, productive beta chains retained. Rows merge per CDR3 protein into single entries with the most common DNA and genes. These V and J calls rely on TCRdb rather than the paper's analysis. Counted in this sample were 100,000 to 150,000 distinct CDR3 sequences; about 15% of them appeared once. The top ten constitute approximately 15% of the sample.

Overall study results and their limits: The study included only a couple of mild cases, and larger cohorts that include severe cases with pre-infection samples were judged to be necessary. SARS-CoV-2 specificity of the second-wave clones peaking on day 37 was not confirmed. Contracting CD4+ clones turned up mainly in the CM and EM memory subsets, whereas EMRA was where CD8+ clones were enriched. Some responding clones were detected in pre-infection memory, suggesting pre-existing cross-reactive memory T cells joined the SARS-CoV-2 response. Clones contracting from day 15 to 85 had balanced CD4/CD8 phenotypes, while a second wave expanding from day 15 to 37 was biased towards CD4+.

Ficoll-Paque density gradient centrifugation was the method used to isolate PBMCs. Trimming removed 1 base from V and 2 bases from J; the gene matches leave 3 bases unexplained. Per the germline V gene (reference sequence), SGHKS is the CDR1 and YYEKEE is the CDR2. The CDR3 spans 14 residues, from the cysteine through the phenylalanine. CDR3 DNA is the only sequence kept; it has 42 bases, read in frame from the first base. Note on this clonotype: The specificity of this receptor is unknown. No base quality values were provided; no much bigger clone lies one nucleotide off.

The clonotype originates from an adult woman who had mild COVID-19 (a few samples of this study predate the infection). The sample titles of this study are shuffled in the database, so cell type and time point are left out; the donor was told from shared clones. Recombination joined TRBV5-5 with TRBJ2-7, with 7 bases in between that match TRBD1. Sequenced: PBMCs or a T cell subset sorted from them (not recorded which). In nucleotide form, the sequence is TGTGCCAGCAGCTTGTGGCAGGGGGCCTACGAGCAGTACTTC. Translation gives CASSLWQGAYEQYF. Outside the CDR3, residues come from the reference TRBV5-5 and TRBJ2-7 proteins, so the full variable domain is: DAGVTQSPTHLIKTRGQQVTLRCSPISGHKSVSWYQQVLGQGPQFIFQYYEKEERGRGNFPDRFSARQFPNYSSELNVNALLLGDSALYLCASSLWQGAYEQYFGPGTRLTVT.